This T cell receptor beta chain was profiled in a study of blood T cells in healthy people across ages. Points from the study as a whole: Diversity of TCR beta per million T cells declined in a roughly linear way with age. Naive CD4+ cells and diversity were both higher in long-lived donors than in aged donors.

V dropped 3 bases and J dropped 2; count of bases not matched to a gene: 7. The CDR3 is made up of 16 amino acids. Germline CDR1 reads DFQATT; CDR2 reads SNEGSKA (reference sequence). This clonotype was picked up many times. As yet, its antigen is unknown. Researchers report isolating at least 7 million PBMCs per sample. A second PCR, run for about 6 to 12 cycles, used a sample-barcoded 5' primer plus a J-beta primer mix. TCRdb re-called the 5' RACE reads with MiXCR, one entry per CDR3 protein. The data show 500,000 to 700,000 distinct CDR3 sequences, roughly 31% seen once. The TCR comes from a woman older than 75 in good health. The chain employs TRBV20-1 and TRBJ2-3, with 11 nucleotides matching TRBD2. Sequencing used blood. CDR3 nucleotide sequence: TGCAGTGCTAGCCCCGGGACTAGCGGTCTCACAGATACGCAGTATTTT. Its translation is CSASPGTSGLTDTQYF.